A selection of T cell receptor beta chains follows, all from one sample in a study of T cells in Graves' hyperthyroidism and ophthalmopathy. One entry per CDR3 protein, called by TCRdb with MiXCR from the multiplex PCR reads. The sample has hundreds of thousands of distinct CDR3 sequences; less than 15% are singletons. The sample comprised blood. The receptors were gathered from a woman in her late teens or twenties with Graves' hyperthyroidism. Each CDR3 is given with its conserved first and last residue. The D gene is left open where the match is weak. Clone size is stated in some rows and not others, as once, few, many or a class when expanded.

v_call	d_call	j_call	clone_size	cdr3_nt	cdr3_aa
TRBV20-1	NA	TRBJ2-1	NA	TGCAGTGCTAGAGAAGAGGGAATGACGTCCCCCTACAATGAGCAGTTCTTC	CSAREEGMTSPYNEQFF
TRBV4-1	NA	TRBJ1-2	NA	TGCGCCAGCAGCCGCCGGAGGGGGGATGGCTACACCTTC	CASSRRRGDGYTF
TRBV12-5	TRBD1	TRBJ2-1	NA	TGTGCTAGTGGCCTCACCCTCCGGACAGGCCAAGGCAGTGGGCATGAGCAGTTCTTC	CASGLTLRTGQGSGHEQFF
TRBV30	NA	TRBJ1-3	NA	TGTGCCTGGAGTACAGGGCCGGGAAACACCATATATTTT	CAWSTGPGNTIYF
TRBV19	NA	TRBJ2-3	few	TGTGCCAGTAGTCCCAGACTCTCGGATACGCAGTATTTT	CASSPRLSDTQYF
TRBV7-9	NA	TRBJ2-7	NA	TGTGCCAGCAGCCCCGGATTCGAGCAGTACTTC	CASSPGFEQYF
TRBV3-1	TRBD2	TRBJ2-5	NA	TGTGCCAGCAGCCTGGGGGTATACCTAGCGGGACGAGAGACCCAGTACTTC	CASSLGVYLAGRETQYF
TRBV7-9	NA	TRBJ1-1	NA	TGTGCCAGCAGCCCCCAGACAGAGAACACTGAAGCTTTCTTT	CASSPQTENTEAFF
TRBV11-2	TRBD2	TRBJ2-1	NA	TGTGCCAGCAGCTTGTGGACTAGCGGCTACTACAATGAGCAGTTCTTC	CASSLWTSGYYNEQFF
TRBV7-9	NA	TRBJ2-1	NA	TGTGCCAGCAGCTCATATAAAAATGAGCAGTTCTTC	CASSSYKNEQFF
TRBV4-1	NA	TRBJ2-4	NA	TGCGCCAGCAGCCCCCAAACAACTAGGGCCAAAAACATTCAGTACTTC	CASSPQTTRAKNIQYF
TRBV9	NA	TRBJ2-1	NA	TGTGCCAGCAGCCTCCATGCGGGGAGCTCCTACAATGAGCAGTTCTTC	CASSLHAGSSYNEQFF
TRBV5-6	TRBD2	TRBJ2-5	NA	TGTGCCAGCAGCTGGACGGGACTAGCGGAAGAGACCCAGTACTTC	CASSWTGLAEETQYF
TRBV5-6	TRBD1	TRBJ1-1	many	TGTGCCAGCAGCATCTTAGACAGGGATCTTGCTGAAGCTTTCTTT	CASSILDRDLAEAFF
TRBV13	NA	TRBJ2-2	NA	TGTGCCAGCAGCTCCGCCGCTGCAGGGGTGGGCACCGGGGAGCTGTTTTTT	CASSSAAAGVGTGELFF
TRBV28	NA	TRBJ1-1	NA	TGTGCCAGCCTAAGATTGAACACTGAAGCTTTCTTT	CASLRLNTEAFF
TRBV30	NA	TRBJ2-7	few	TGTGCCTGGAGTAGGGGGTCTCAGTACGAGCAGTACTTC	CAWSRGSQYEQYF
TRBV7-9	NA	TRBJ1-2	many	TGTGCCAGCAGCTCCATAGACAGGTTCTATGGCTACACCTTC	CASSSIDRFYGYTF
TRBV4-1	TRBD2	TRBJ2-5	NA	TGCGCCAGCAGCCCGAGAGCGGGGACTAGCGGGATGACAGAGACCCAGTACTTC	CASSPRAGTSGMTETQYF
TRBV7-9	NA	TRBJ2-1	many	TGTGCCAGCAGCTTAGTTTGGAGCTACAATGAGCAGTTCTTC	CASSLVWSYNEQFF
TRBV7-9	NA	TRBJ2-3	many	TGTGCCAGCAGCTCGCCGTCGAGGGAGACAGATACGCAGTATTTT	CASSSPSRETDTQYF
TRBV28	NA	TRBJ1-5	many	TGTGCCAGCGGCATGCAGGGAACCAGCAATCAGCCCCAGCATTTT	CASGMQGTSNQPQHF
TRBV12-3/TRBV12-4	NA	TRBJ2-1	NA	TGTGCCAGCAGTTTAGGGGGAGGACCCTACGAGCAGTTCTTC	CASSLGGGPYEQFF
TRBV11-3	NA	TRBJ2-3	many	TGTGCCAGCAGCTTAGACAGCCCGACAGATACGCAGTATTTT	CASSLDSPTDTQYF
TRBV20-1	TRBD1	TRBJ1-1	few	TGCAGTGCAAGAACAGGGGGCTTGATCACTGAAGCTTTCTTT	CSARTGGLITEAFF
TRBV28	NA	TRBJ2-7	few	TGTGCCAGCAGTTGGCGGGGCGGCGAGCAGTACTTC	CASSWRGGEQYF
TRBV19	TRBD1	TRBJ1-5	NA	TGTGCTACAGGGGGCCAGCCCCAGCATTTT	CATGGQPQHF
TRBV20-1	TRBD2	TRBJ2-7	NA	TGCAGTGCTAGAGATCGAAGCGGGAGTCCCTACGAGCAGTACTTC	CSARDRSGSPYEQYF
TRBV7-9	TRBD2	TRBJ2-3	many	TGTGCCAGCAGCCCTAGCGGGGCCCCAGATACGCAGTATTTT	CASSPSGAPDTQYF
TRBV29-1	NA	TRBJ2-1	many	TGCAGCGTTGTGGGGCTTGCAGGGGCGGTCAACAATGAGCAGTTCTTC	CSVVGLAGAVNNEQFF
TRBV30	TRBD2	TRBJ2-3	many	TGTGCCTGGAGTAGAGGCGGGAGAAGCACAGATACGCAGTATTTT	CAWSRGGRSTDTQYF
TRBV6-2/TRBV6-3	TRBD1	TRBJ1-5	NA	TGTGCCAGCAGTTACTCCCGACAGGGTAATCAGCCCCAGCATTTT	CASSYSRQGNQPQHF
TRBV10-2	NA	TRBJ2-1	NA	TGCGCCAGCAGTGAACATTACAATGAGCAGTTCTTC	CASSEHYNEQFF
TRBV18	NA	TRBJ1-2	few	TGTGCCGGCTCACCCGGCCAGCCAGCTAACTATGGCTACACCTTC	CAGSPGQPANYGYTF
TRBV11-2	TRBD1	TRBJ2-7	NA	TGCGCCAGCAGCTCCACAGGGGGCTCCTTCTACGAGCAGTACTTC	CASSSTGGSFYEQYF
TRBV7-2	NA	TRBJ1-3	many	TGTGCCAGCAGCCCCGGGACTTCAAACACCATATATTTT	CASSPGTSNTIYF
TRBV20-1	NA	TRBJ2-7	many	TGCAGTGCGAGGGGAATGACAGCTCCCTCCTACGAGCAGTACTTC	CSARGMTAPSYEQYF
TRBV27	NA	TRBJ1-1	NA	TGTGCCAGCAGTTTCCTTACAGGGACAGCTTTCTTT	CASSFLTGTAFF
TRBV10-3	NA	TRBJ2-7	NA	TGTGCCATCAGTGAGTCGCTTAAGCACCCCGAGCAGTACTTC	CAISESLKHPEQYF
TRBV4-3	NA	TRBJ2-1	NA	TGCGCCAGCAGCCAAGATCACGAGGTGTACAATGAGCAGTTCTTC	CASSQDHEVYNEQFF
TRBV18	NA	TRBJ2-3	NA	TGTGCCAGCTCAGTAGCGAGTGTCGCAGATACGCAGTATTTT	CASSVASVADTQYF
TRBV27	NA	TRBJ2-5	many	TGTGCCAGCATGTCGCTCAGCGGCCAAGAGACCCAGTACTTC	CASMSLSGQETQYF
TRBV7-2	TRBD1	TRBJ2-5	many	TGTGCCAGCAGCTCCGGACAGGCCGAGACCCAGTACTTC	CASSSGQAETQYF
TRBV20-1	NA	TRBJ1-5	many	TGCAGTGCTAGCCCACCTCAGGGGAATCAGCCCCAGCATTTT	CSASPPQGNQPQHF
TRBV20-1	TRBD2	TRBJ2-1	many	TGCAGTGCTAGAGTGCTGAGCGGGAGATCCTACAATGAGCAGTTCTTC	CSARVLSGRSYNEQFF
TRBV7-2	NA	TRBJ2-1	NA	TGTGCCAGCAGCTTAGGGGGCAGGGAGAGCTCCTACAATGAGCAGTTCTTC	CASSLGGRESSYNEQFF
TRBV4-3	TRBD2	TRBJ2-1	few	TGCGCCAGCAGCCAAGCTCTAGCGGGAGCTTACAATGAGCAGTTCTTC	CASSQALAGAYNEQFF
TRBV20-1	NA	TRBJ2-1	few	TGCAGTGCTAGAGCTTTCCGTGGAGACAATGAGCAGTTCTTC	CSARAFRGDNEQFF
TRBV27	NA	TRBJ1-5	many	TGTGCCAGCAGTTCATACAATCAGCCCCAGCATTTT	CASSSYNQPQHF
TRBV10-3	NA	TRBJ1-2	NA	TGTGCCATCAGCACCATTGACCCTCTCGGCTACACCTTC	CAISTIDPLGYTF
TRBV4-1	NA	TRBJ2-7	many	TGCGCCAGCAGCCAAGAAGTCGAGTACGACTCCTACGAGCAGTACTTC	CASSQEVEYDSYEQYF
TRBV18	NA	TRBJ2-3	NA	TGTGCCAGCTCACCCCGAAAGGCAGGGTCGACAGATACGCAGTATTTT	CASSPRKAGSTDTQYF
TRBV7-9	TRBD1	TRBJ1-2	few	TGTGCCAGCAGCGACCAACCCCCGGGACAGGAGGCGAACTATGGCTACACCTTC	CASSDQPPGQEANYGYTF
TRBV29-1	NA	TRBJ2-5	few	TGCAGCGTTGAGGGACCATCCGGGACCCAGTACTTC	CSVEGPSGTQYF
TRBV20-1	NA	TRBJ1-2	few	TGCAGTGCTAGAGTACGGGGTTCCTATGGCTACACCTTC	CSARVRGSYGYTF